A single sample gave rise to the 3 T cell receptor beta chains below, sequenced in a study of cytomegalovirus exposure and HLA in healthy donors. Data came from immunoSEQ multiplex PCR; TCRdb stores just in-frame clones and leaves some out. The top ten hold approximately 1.5% of the sample, which has around 70,000 clones, 94% seen once. The material sequenced was PBMCs. The origin of the receptors is a man aged 18 to 30 in good health and CMV-seropositive.

This clone was found once. The chain carries TRBV6-6 and TRBJ2-7; D perhaps matches TRBD1 (7 bases). CDR1 and CDR2 from the germline V gene are MNHNY and SVGAGI (reference sequence). The V and J ends lost 4 bases and 3 bases respectively, with 16 bases between them. The length of the CDR3 is 15 residues. Written as DNA, the CDR3 is TGTGCCAGCAGTTCCTCCGGGAGACAGGGCTACGAGCAGTACTTC. Amino acid sequence: CASSSSGRQGYEQYF.

The gene calls are TRBV10-3 and TRBJ2-7; D is unresolved. The length of the CDR3 is 13 residues. Germline CDR1 and CDR2: ENHRY and SYGVKD. The V gene lost 0 bases and the J gene lost 5 bases, with 8 bases spanning the gap. Written as DNA, the CDR3 is TGTGCCATCAGTGAGTCGATGAGCAACGAGCAGTACTTC. Encoded protein: CAISESMSNEQYF.

The chain recombines TRBV15 with TRBJ2-2, with a possible D match to TRBD1 (6 bases). V was clipped by 3 bases and J by 8 bases, with 10 bases between them. Germline values: CDR1 LNHNV, CDR2 YYDKDF (reference sequence). This CDR3 region has 13 residues. The CDR3 spells CATSSRGPGELFF. For the CDR3, the DNA is TGTGCCACCAGCAGCAGGGGACCGGGGGAGCTGTTTTTT.